This T cell receptor (beta chain) was sequenced for a study of glioma-infiltrating T cells after dendritic cell vaccination (dated by TCRdb to the mid-2010s). The study in broad terms: A cohort of some 15 glioblastoma patients from Phase I and II dendritic cell vaccination trials was included, of whom 9 were newly diagnosed and 6 had recurrent disease. Tumor-infiltrating lymphocyte content was quantified and tumor and blood repertoires were compared in dendritic cell-vaccinated glioblastoma patients by deep sequencing of TCR beta CDR3 regions. Between the early 2000s and the early 2010s, the patients were given dendritic cell vaccination pulsed with autologous tumor lysate. Survival after dendritic cell vaccination was correlated with TCR sequencing metrics, such as TIL content and the overlap between tumor and blood repertoires. To make the vaccine, monocyte-derived dendritic cells were cultured for about seven days with IL-4 and GM-CSF and then pulsed overnight with autologous tumor lysate. Each patient got three intradermal injections of the dendritic cell vaccine, spaced at biweekly intervals, in the arm below the axilla. What the work shows at the level of the full study, not this receptor alone: The three-group TCR overlap response model was described as speculative and requiring prospective validation. The cohort was small and heterogeneous, with few patients having full blood and tumor sets and even fewer initial-recurrent tumor pairs. After dendritic cell vaccination, a higher estimated pretreatment TIL content predicted longer time to progression and longer overall survival. No direct relationship between TCR clonality and survival was found, suggesting a diverse polyclonal response may matter.

The immunoSEQ assay amplified TCRB CDR3 regions from around 2.1 micrograms of genomic DNA, or from all available DNA when less than that amount was available. The multiplex PCR relied on 60 forward primers for TCR V beta segments and 13 reverse primers for J beta segments. To estimate the number of reads per starting template, synthetic control templates were added to each sample at limiting dilution. Sequencing produced 87 bp reads on the Illumina HiSeq System. Concerning the study's data processing: PCR and sequencing errors were removed by merging closely related sequences with a nearest neighbor algorithm. TCR overlap was defined as the percentage of unique tumor TCR beta sequences that were also present in the same patient's peripheral blood. In its TCRdb copy, this immuneACCESS table keeps in-frame sequences only and misses some clones. Where compared with another copy, unresolved V genes explain less than half of these, and the others have no known cause. V, J and clone size reflect that table, while D and trimming were determined from the DNA. The table for this sample lists about 94,000 clones; around 80% of them were counted only once. Approximately 5.4% of the sample belongs to the ten largest clones.

This sample's time point label indicates: after dendritic cell vaccination, including at tumor progression/relapse. To be selected, patients needed enough residual fresh-frozen tumor tissue and more than two years of available survival data. None of the glioblastoma patients carried an isocitrate dehydrogenase mutation, although molecular status otherwise varied. PBMC were collected before vaccination, two weeks after the third vaccination, and at tumor progression if tumor progression occurred. The Qiagen DNeasy Blood extraction Kit was used to extract genomic DNA. A remark on this clone: The target of this receptor is not known. No base quality information exists; no much larger clone differs at one position.

The clonotype originates from a human donor with glioblastoma. The sequencing used blood, collected after dendritic cell vaccination.

The CDR3 reads CASSQNADQPQHF. The DNA is as follows: TGTGCCAGCAGTCAAAACGCGGATCAGCCCCAGCATTTT. The sequence joins TRBV7-9 to TRBJ1-5, with the D gene not clear enough to name. At the junction V is shortened by 6 bases and J by 5 bases, with 11 bases in between. The germline V gene (reference sequence) supplies CDR1 SEHNR and CDR2 FQNEAQ. Including the terminal cysteine and phenylalanine, the CDR3 comprises 13 residues. The retained sequence is limited to the CDR3, 39 bases, with the frame set at the first base.